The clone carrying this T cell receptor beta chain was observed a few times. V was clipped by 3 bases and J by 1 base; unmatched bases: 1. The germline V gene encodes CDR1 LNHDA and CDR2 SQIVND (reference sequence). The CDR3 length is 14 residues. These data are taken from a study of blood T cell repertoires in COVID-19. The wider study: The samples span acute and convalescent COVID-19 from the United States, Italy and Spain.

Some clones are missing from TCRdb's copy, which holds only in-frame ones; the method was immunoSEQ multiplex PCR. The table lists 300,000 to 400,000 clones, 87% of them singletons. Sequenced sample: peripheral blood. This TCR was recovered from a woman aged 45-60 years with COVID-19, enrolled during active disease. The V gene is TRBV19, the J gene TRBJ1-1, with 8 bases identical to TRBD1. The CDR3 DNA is TGTGCCAGTAGTATGGGGACAGGGAACACTGAAGCTTTCTTT. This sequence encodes CASSMGTGNTEAFF.